This TCR beta chain was observed in a study of shared clonotypes between healthy human individuals. Repertoires were generated with immunoSEQ multiplex PCR, while TCRdb's copy carries only in-frame clones and drops some. The sample lists around 2,000,000 clones; around 96% were seen once. Germline-derived CDR1 and CDR2 are MNHNS and SASEGT. The germline V and J ends were trimmed by 6 bases and 2 bases, with 11 bases remaining between them. This CDR3 has 13 residues. Terminally differentiated effector memory CD45RA+ cells were left out of the naive CD8 fraction, which was CD45RO-negative and positively selected for CCR7.

The chain joins TRBV6-1 to TRBJ2-7, with D tentatively TRBD2 (6 bases). The sequencing input was naive CD8+ T cells sorted from blood. The sequence came from a man aged 18 to 29 in good health. The CDR3 loop reads CASSASAAYEQYF. The CDR3 nucleotides are TGTGCCAGCAGCGCTAGCGCAGCCTACGAGCAGTACTTC.